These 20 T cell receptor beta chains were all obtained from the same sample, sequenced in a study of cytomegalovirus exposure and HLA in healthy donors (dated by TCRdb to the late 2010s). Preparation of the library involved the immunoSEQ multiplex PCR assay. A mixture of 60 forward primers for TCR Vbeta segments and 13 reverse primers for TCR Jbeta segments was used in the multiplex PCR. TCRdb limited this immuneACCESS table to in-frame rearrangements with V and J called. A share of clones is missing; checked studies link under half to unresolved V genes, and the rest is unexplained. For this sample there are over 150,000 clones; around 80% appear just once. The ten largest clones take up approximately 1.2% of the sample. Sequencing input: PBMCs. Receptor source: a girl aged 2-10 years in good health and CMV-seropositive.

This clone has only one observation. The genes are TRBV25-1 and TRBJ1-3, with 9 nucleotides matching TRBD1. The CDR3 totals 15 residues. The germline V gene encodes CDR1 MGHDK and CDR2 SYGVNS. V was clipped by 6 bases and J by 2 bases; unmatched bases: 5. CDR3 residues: CASSATGGAGNTIYF. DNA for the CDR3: TGTGCCAGCAGCGCCACAGGGGGCGCTGGAAACACCATATATTTT.

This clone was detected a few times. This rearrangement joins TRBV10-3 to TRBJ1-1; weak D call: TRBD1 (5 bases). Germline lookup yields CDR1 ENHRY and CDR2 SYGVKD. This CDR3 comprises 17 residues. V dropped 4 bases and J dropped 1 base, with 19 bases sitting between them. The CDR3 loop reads CAISASQTTETNTEAFF. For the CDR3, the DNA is TGTGCCATCAGTGCCTCCCAGACGACAGAGACGAACACTGAAGCTTTCTTT.

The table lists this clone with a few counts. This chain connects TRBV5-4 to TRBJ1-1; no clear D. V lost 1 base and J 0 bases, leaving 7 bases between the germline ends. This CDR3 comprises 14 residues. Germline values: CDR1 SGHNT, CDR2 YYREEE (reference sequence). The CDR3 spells CASSLYGLNTEAFF. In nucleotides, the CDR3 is TGTGCCAGCAGCTTGTACGGTTTGAACACTGAAGCTTTCTTT.

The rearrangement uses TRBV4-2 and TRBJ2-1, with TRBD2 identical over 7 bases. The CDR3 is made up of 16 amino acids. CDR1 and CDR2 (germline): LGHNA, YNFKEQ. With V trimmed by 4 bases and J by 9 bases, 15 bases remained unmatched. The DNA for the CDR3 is TGTGCCAGCAGCCCCGAGGGAGGGGCCCTCCGCCTTGAGCAGTTCTTC. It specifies CASSPEGGALRLEQFF.

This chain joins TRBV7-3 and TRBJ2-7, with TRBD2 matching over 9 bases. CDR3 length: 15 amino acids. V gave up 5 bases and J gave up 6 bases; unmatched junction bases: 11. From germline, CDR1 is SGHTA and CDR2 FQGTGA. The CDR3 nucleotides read TGTGCCAGCAGCCCCCTAGGCGGGAGGGCCTCCGAGCAGTACTTC. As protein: CASSPLGGRASEQYF.

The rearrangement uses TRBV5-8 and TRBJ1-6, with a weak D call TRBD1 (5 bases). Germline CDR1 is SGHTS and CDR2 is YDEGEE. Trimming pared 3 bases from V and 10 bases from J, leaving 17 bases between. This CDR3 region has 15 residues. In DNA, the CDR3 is TGTGCCAGCAGCTCGACCGGGACTGCAAACTCACCCCTCCACTTT. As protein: CASSSTGTANSPLHF.

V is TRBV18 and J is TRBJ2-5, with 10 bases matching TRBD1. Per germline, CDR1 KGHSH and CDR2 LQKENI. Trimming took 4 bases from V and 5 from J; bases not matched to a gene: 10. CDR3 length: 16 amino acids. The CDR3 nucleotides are TGTGCCAGCTCACTCGGGACAGGGGTTTCGTGGGAGACCCAGTACTTC. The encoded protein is CASSLGTGVSWETQYF.

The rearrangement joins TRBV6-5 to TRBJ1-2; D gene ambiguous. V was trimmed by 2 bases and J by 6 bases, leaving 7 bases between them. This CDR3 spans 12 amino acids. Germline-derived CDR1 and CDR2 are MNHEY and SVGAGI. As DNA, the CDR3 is TGTGCCAGCAGTTACGGTCCGGATGGCTACACCTTC. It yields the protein CASSYGPDGYTF.

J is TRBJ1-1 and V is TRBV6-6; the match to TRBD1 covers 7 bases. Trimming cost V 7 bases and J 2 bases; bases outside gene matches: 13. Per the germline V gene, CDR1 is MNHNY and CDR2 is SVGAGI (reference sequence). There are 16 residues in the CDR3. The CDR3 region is CASTGMTGMGNTEAFF. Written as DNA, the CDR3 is TGTGCCAGCACCGGCATGACAGGGATGGGTAACACTGAAGCTTTCTTT.

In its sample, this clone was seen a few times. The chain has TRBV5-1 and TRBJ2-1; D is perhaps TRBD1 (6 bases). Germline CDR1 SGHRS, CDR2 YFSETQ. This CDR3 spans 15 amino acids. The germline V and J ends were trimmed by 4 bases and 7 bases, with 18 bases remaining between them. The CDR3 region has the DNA TGCGCCAGCAGCGCGGTTGGGGGCGGTCCGAATGAGCAGTTCTTC. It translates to CASSAVGGGPNEQFF.

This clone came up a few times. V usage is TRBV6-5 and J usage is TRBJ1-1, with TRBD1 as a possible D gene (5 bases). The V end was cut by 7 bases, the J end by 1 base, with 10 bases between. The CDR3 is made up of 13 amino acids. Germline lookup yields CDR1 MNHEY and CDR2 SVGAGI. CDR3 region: CASKVGGNTEAFF. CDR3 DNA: TGTGCCAGCAAAGTCGGGGGGAACACTGAAGCTTTCTTT.

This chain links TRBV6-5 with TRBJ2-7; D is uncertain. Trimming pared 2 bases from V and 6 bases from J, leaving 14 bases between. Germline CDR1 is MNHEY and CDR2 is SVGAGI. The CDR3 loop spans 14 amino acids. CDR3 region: CASSYKLPHSEQYF. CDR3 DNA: TGTGCCAGCAGTTACAAACTTCCCCATTCCGAGCAGTACTTC.

The CDR3 DNA reads as TGTGCCAGCTGGCGAACGGCACAGGGTTCCGAGGCTGGAAACACCATATATTTT. Protein: CASWRTAQGSEAGNTIYF. This sequence joins TRBV28 and TRBJ1-3; a weak D match, TRBD1 (6 bases). This CDR3 contains 18 residues. CDR1 and CDR2 from the germline V gene are MDHEN and SYDVKM. V was cut by 8 bases and J by 2 bases, with 25 bases left in between. Based on the CDR3 plus reference TRBV28 and TRBJ1-3, the full variable domain is DVKVTQSSRYLVKRTGEKVFLECVQDMDHENMFWYRQDPGLGLRLIYFSYDVKMKEKGDIPEGYSVSREKKERFSLILESASTNQTSMYLCASWRTAQGSEAGNTIYFGEGSWLTVV.

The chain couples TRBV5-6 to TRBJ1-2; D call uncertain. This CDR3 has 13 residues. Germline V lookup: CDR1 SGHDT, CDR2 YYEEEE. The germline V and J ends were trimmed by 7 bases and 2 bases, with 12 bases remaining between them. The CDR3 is CASGKMANYGYTF. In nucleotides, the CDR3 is TGTGCCAGCGGTAAAATGGCCAACTATGGCTACACCTTC.

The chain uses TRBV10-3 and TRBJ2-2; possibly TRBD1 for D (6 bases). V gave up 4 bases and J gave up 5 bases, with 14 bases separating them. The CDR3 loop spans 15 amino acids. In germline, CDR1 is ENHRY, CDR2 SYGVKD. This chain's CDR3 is CAISGPQGPTGELFF. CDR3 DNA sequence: TGTGCCATCAGTGGCCCACAGGGTCCAACCGGGGAGCTGTTTTTT.

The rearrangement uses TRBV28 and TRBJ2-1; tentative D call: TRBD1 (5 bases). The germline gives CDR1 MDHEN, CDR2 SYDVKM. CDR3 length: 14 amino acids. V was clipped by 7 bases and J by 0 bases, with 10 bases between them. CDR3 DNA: TGTGCCAGCAAGCGACAGAGCTCCTACAATGAGCAGTTCTTC. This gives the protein CASKRQSSYNEQFF. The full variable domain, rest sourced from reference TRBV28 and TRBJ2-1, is DVKVTQSSRYLVKRTGEKVFLECVQDMDHENMFWYRQDPGLGLRLIYFSYDVKMKEKGDIPEGYSVSREKKERFSLILESASTNQTSMYLCASKRQSSYNEQFFGPGTRLTVL.

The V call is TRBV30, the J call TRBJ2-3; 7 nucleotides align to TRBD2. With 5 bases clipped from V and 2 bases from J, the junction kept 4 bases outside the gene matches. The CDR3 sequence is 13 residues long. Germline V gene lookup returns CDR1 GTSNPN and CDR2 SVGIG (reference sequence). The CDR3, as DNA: TGTGCCTGGCTAGCGGATTACACAGATACGCAGTATTTT. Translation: CAWLADYTDTQYF.

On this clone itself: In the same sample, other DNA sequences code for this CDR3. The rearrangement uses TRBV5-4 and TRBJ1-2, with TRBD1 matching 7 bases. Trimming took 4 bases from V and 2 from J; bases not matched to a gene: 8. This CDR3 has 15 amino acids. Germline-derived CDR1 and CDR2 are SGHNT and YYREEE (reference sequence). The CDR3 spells CASSPPDRANYGYTF. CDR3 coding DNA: TGTGCCAGCAGCCCGCCCGACAGGGCCAACTATGGCTACACCTTC.

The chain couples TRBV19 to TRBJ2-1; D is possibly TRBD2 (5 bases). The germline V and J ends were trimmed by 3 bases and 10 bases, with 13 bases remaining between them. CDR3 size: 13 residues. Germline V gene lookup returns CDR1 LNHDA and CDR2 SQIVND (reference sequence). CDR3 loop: CASSISLRGEQFF. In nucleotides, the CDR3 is TGTGCCAGTAGTATCTCACTAAGAGGGGAGCAGTTCTTC.

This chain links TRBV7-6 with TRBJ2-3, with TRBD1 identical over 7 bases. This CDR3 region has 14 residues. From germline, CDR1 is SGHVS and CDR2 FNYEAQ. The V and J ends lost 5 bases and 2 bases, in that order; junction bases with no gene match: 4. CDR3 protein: CASSPKGATDTQYF. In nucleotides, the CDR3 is TGTGCCAGCAGCCCCAAGGGGGCCACAGATACGCAGTATTTT.